Listed below are T cell receptor beta chains from one sample, sequenced in a study of cytomegalovirus exposure and HLA in healthy donors. Data came from immunoSEQ multiplex PCR; TCRdb stores just in-frame clones and leaves some out. The profile covers 100,000 to 150,000 clones, with roughly four fifths appearing a single time and 8.1% taken by the ten largest. Sample: PBMCs. Receptor source: a woman aged 50 to 60 in good health and CMV-seropositive. Each CDR3 is given with its conserved first and last residue. Fields, in order: D gene, clone size, V gene, J gene, CDR3 protein, CDR3 DNA. D genes are given only for firm matches. Only some rows state a clone size, as once, few, many or a class for expanded clones.

D gene: TRBD1; clone size: -; V gene: TRBV18; J gene: TRBJ1-4; CDR3 protein: CASSESIGQGGEKLFF; CDR3 DNA: TGTGCCAGCTCCGAAAGTATTGGACAGGGCGGTGAAAAACTGTTTTTT
D gene: TRBD1; clone size: -; V gene: TRBV7-8; J gene: TRBJ1-2; CDR3 protein: CASSRPGTGNYGYTF; CDR3 DNA: TGTGCCAGCAGCCGTCCCGGGACAGGGAACTATGGCTACACCTTC
D gene: -; clone size: -; V gene: TRBV4-1; J gene: TRBJ2-3; CDR3 protein: CASSPRTGTDTQYF; CDR3 DNA: TGCGCCAGCAGCCCGCGAACGGGCACAGATACGCAGTATTTT
D gene: TRBD2; clone size: -; V gene: TRBV6-5; J gene: TRBJ2-5; CDR3 protein: CASSTGTRIETQYF; CDR3 DNA: TGTGCCAGCAGCACCGGGACTAGAATTGAGACCCAGTACTTC
D gene: -; clone size: -; V gene: TRBV28; J gene: TRBJ1-2; CDR3 protein: CASTRVNYGYTF; CDR3 DNA: TGTGCCAGCACCAGGGTAAACTATGGCTACACCTTC
D gene: -; clone size: once; V gene: TRBV2; J gene: TRBJ2-5; CDR3 protein: CASSLWRERAGETQYF; CDR3 DNA: TGTGCCAGCAGTTTATGGAGGGAGAGGGCCGGGGAGACCCAGTACTTC
D gene: -; clone size: -; V gene: TRBV29-1; J gene: TRBJ1-1; CDR3 protein: CSVDEWTEAFF; CDR3 DNA: TGCAGCGTTGACGAGTGGACTGAAGCTTTCTTT
D gene: -; clone size: once; V gene: TRBV7-2; J gene: TRBJ2-5; CDR3 protein: CASSSGVFQETQYF; CDR3 DNA: TGTGCCAGCAGCTCGGGGGTATTCCAAGAGACCCAGTACTTC
D gene: -; clone size: -; V gene: TRBV7-9; J gene: TRBJ2-2; CDR3 protein: CASSESGGVLTGELFF; CDR3 DNA: TGTGCCAGCAGCGAGTCCGGGGGTGTACTCACCGGGGAGCTGTTTTTT
D gene: -; clone size: -; V gene: TRBV27; J gene: TRBJ1-2; CDR3 protein: CASSLFRGTGYTF; CDR3 DNA: TGTGCCAGCAGTTTATTCAGGGGTACTGGCTACACCTTC
D gene: -; clone size: once; V gene: TRBV27; J gene: TRBJ1-1; CDR3 protein: CASSLSGQMNTEAFF; CDR3 DNA: TGTGCCAGCAGTTTATCGGGGCAGATGAACACTGAAGCTTTCTTT
D gene: TRBD1; clone size: -; V gene: TRBV10-3; J gene: TRBJ1-1; CDR3 protein: CAISGQGVNTEAFF; CDR3 DNA: TGTGCCATCAGTGGTCAGGGGGTGAACACTGAAGCTTTCTTT
D gene: TRBD1; clone size: -; V gene: TRBV5-1; J gene: TRBJ2-3; CDR3 protein: CASSLGDSRDTQYF; CDR3 DNA: TGCGCCAGCAGCTTGGGGGACAGTCGAGATACGCAGTATTTT
D gene: TRBD2; clone size: -; V gene: TRBV10-3; J gene: TRBJ2-3; CDR3 protein: CATKMPLAGGTDTQYF; CDR3 DNA: TGTGCCACCAAGATGCCACTAGCGGGAGGGACAGATACGCAGTATTTT
D gene: TRBD2; clone size: -; V gene: TRBV6-1; J gene: TRBJ2-5; CDR3 protein: CAGGRAGETQYF; CDR3 DNA: TGTGCCGGCGGGAGGGCCGGGGAGACCCAGTACTTC
D gene: -; clone size: few; V gene: TRBV15; J gene: TRBJ1-4; CDR3 protein: CATRAAWEEKLFF; CDR3 DNA: TGTGCCACCAGGGCAGCCTGGGAGGAAAAACTGTTTTTT
D gene: TRBD1; clone size: -; V gene: TRBV6-1; J gene: TRBJ1-6; CDR3 protein: CATTGTGDNSPLHF; CDR3 DNA: TGTGCCACAACCGGGACAGGGGACAATTCACCCCTCCACTTT
D gene: -; clone size: -; V gene: TRBV11-3; J gene: TRBJ2-6; CDR3 protein: CASSLAQGRSGANVLTF; CDR3 DNA: TGTGCCAGCAGCTTAGCGCAGGGCCGCTCTGGGGCCAACGTCCTGACTTTC
D gene: -; clone size: few; V gene: TRBV4-1; J gene: TRBJ1-1; CDR3 protein: CASSPWDTTTEAFF; CDR3 DNA: TGCGCCAGCAGCCCCTGGGACACCACCACTGAAGCTTTCTTT
D gene: -; clone size: -; V gene: TRBV7-9; J gene: TRBJ1-2; CDR3 protein: CASSLGARATYGYTF; CDR3 DNA: TGTGCCAGCAGCCTAGGTGCCAGGGCGACCTATGGCTACACCTTC
D gene: TRBD1; clone size: -; V gene: TRBV9; J gene: TRBJ2-3; CDR3 protein: CASSPTLGRTGITDTQYF; CDR3 DNA: TGTGCCAGCAGCCCCACACTGGGGAGGACAGGGATAACAGATACGCAGTATTTT
D gene: -; clone size: -; V gene: TRBV19; J gene: TRBJ2-1; CDR3 protein: CASSIGALLVGEQFF; CDR3 DNA: TGTGCCAGTAGTATAGGGGCACTCCTCGTTGGGGAGCAGTTCTTC
D gene: TRBD1; clone size: -; V gene: TRBV28; J gene: TRBJ1-5; CDR3 protein: CASSLATGEWQPQHF; CDR3 DNA: TGTGCCAGCAGCCTAGCGACAGGGGAGTGGCAGCCCCAGCATTTT
D gene: -; clone size: few; V gene: TRBV5-1; J gene: TRBJ2-3; CDR3 protein: CASSPGTQGDTQYF; CDR3 DNA: TGCGCCAGCAGCCCCGGGACTCAGGGTGATACGCAGTATTTT
D gene: TRBD1; clone size: -; V gene: TRBV2; J gene: TRBJ1-1; CDR3 protein: CASSQRQGMNTEAFF; CDR3 DNA: TGTGCCAGCAGTCAACGACAGGGAATGAACACTGAAGCTTTCTTT
D gene: TRBD2; clone size: -; V gene: TRBV2; J gene: TRBJ2-7; CDR3 protein: CASDALLGGRANEQYF; CDR3 DNA: TGTGCCAGCGACGCTCTCTTGGGCGGGAGGGCCAACGAGCAGTACTTC
D gene: -; clone size: few; V gene: TRBV5-1; J gene: TRBJ1-5; CDR3 protein: CASSLDGDSNQPQHF; CDR3 DNA: TGCGCCAGCAGCTTGGACGGGGATAGCAATCAGCCCCAGCATTTT
D gene: -; clone size: -; V gene: TRBV6-1; J gene: TRBJ1-2; CDR3 protein: CASSGNLRTGYTF; CDR3 DNA: TGTGCCAGCAGTGGAAATTTGAGGACAGGCTACACCTTC
D gene: -; clone size: -; V gene: TRBV6-5; J gene: TRBJ1-1; CDR3 protein: CASRPPGLLNTEAFF; CDR3 DNA: TGTGCCAGCAGGCCTCCGGGACTGTTGAACACTGAAGCTTTCTTT
D gene: TRBD2; clone size: -; V gene: TRBV10-3; J gene: TRBJ2-3; CDR3 protein: CAIRTSGRSDTQYF; CDR3 DNA: TGTGCCATCAGGACTAGCGGGAGGTCGGATACGCAGTATTTT
D gene: TRBD2; clone size: -; V gene: TRBV7-7; J gene: TRBJ2-1; CDR3 protein: CASSLSGASSYNEQFF; CDR3 DNA: TGTGCTAGCAGCTTGAGCGGGGCGAGCTCCTACAATGAGCAGTTCTTC
D gene: -; clone size: few; V gene: TRBV7-3; J gene: TRBJ2-5; CDR3 protein: CASSRGLGQSSPQYF; CDR3 DNA: TGTGCCAGCAGCCGGGGGCTGGGACAGAGCTCTCCGCAGTACTTC
D gene: -; clone size: -; V gene: TRBV7-6; J gene: TRBJ2-1; CDR3 protein: CASSIAGVLNEQFF; CDR3 DNA: TGTGCCAGCAGCATCGCCGGGGTGTTAAATGAGCAGTTCTTC
D gene: TRBD1; clone size: -; V gene: TRBV2; J gene: TRBJ1-1; CDR3 protein: CASRRTGGSTEAFF; CDR3 DNA: TGTGCCAGCAGAAGGACAGGGGGCAGTACTGAAGCTTTCTTT
D gene: TRBD1; clone size: -; V gene: TRBV19; J gene: TRBJ1-1; CDR3 protein: CASSAGQGPEAFF; CDR3 DNA: TGTGCCAGTAGCGCTGGACAGGGGCCAGAAGCTTTCTTT
D gene: TRBD1; clone size: once; V gene: TRBV2; J gene: TRBJ1-5; CDR3 protein: CASSPGTGDETQHF; CDR3 DNA: TGTGCCAGCAGTCCTGGGACAGGGGATGAAACCCAGCATTTT
D gene: TRBD2; clone size: -; V gene: TRBV7-8; J gene: TRBJ2-1; CDR3 protein: CASSLMGGAYNEQFF; CDR3 DNA: TGTGCCAGCAGCTTAATGGGAGGGGCCTACAATGAGCAGTTCTTC
D gene: -; clone size: -; V gene: TRBV2; J gene: TRBJ2-3; CDR3 protein: CASSEDPLTDTQYF; CDR3 DNA: TGTGCCAGCAGTGAAGACCCACTCACAGATACGCAGTATTTT
D gene: -; clone size: once; V gene: TRBV5-4; J gene: TRBJ1-1; CDR3 protein: CASSQTRTGEAFF; CDR3 DNA: TGTGCCAGCAGCCAGACCCGGACGGGAGAAGCTTTCTTT
D gene: TRBD2; clone size: -; V gene: TRBV7-2; J gene: TRBJ2-7; CDR3 protein: CASSTSGRVYEQYF; CDR3 DNA: TGTGCCAGCAGCACTAGCGGGAGAGTCTACGAGCAGTACTTC
D gene: TRBD1; clone size: few; V gene: TRBV9; J gene: TRBJ2-1; CDR3 protein: CASSVGDRDPHEQFF; CDR3 DNA: TGTGCCAGCAGCGTAGGGGACAGGGACCCCCATGAGCAGTTCTTC